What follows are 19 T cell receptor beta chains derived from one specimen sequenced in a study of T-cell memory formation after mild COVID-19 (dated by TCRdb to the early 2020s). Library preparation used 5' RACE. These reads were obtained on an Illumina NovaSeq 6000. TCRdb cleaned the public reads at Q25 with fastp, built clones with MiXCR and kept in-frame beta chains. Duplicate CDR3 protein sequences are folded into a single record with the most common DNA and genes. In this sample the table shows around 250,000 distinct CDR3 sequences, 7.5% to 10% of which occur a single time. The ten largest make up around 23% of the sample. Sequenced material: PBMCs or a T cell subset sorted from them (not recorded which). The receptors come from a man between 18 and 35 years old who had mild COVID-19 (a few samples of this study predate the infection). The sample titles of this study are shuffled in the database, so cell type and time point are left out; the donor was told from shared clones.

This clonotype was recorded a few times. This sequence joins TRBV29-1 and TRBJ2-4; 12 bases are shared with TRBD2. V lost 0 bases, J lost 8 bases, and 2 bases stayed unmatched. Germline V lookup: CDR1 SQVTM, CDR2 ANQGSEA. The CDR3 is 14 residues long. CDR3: CSVEETSGGHIQYF. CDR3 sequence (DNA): TGCAGCGTTGAAGAGACTAGCGGGGGCCACATTCAGTACTTC.

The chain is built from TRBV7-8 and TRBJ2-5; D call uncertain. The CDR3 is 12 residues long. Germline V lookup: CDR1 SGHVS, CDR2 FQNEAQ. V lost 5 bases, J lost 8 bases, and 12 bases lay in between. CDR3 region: CASSRPAHTQYF. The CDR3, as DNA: TGTGCCAGCAGCCGACCAGCCCATACCCAGTACTTC.

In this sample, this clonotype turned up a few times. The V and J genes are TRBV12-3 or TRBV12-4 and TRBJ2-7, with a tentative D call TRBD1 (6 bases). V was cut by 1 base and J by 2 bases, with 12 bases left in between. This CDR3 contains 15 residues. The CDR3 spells CASSLGRTGTYEQYF. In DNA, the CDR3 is TGTGCCAGCAGTTTAGGTCGTACAGGGACCTACGAGCAGTACTTC.

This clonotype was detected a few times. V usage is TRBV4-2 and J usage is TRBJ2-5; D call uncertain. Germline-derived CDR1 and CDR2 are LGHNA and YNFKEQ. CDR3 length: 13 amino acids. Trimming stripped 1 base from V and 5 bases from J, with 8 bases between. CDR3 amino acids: CASSQVAGETQYF. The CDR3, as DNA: TGTGCCAGCAGCCAAGTGGCCGGGGAGACCCAGTACTTC.

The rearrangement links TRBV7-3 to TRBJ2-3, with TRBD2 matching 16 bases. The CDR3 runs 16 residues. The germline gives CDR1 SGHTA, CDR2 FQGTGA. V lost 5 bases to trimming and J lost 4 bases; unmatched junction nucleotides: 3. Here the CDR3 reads CASSMGLAGGPDTQYF. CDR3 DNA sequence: TGTGCCAGCAGCATGGGACTAGCGGGGGGGCCAGATACGCAGTATTTT.

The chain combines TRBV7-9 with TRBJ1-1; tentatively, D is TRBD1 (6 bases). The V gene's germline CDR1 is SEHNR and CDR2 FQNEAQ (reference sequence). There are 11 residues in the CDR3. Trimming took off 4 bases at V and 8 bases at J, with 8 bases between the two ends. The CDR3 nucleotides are TGTGCCAGCAGCTCCGACAGGGAAGCTTTCTTT. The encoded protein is CASSSDREAFF. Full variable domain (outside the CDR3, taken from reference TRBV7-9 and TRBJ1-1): DTGVSQNPRHKITKRGQNVTFRCDPISEHNRLYWYRQTLGQGPEFLTYFQNEAQLEKSRLLSDRFSAERPKGSFSTLEIQRTEQGDSAMYLCASSSDREAFFGQGTRLTVV.

The CDR3 here is CASSLRRPAQQFF. Here the CDR3 DNA reads TGCGCCAGCAGCCTTCGGAGACCGGCCCAGCAGTTCTTC. The rearrangement joins TRBV4-1 to TRBJ2-1; D gene unclear. The CDR3 spans 13 residues. V lost 4 bases and J lost 11, with 15 bases in between. Germline V gene sequence: CDR1 MGHRA, CDR2 YSYEKL.

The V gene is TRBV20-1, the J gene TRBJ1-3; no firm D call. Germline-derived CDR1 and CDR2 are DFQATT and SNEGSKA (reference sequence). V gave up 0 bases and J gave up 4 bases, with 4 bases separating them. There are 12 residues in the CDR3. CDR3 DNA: TGCAGTGCTAGAGATCAGGGAAACACCATATATTTT. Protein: CSARDQGNTIYF.

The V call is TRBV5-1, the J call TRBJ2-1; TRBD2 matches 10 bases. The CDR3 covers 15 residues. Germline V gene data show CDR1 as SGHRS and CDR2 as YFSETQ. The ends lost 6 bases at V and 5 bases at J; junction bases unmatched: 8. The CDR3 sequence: CASTFSGGLDNEQFF. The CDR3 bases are TGCGCCAGCACGTTTAGCGGGGGGCTCGACAATGAGCAGTTCTTC.

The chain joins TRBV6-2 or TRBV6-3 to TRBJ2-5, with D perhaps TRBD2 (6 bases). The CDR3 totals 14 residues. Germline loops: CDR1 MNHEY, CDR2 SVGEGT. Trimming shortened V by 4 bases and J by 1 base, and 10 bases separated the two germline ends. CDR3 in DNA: TGTGCCAGCAGTTGGAGGGCGCTCCAAGAGACCCAGTACTTC. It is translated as CASSWRALQETQYF.

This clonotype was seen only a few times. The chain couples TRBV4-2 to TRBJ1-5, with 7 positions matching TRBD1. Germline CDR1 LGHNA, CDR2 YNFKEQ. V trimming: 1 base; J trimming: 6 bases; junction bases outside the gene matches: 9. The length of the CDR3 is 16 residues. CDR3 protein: CASSQGGSQGSQPQHF. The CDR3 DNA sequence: TGTGCCAGCAGCCAAGGAGGGTCACAGGGGAGTCAGCCCCAGCATTTT.

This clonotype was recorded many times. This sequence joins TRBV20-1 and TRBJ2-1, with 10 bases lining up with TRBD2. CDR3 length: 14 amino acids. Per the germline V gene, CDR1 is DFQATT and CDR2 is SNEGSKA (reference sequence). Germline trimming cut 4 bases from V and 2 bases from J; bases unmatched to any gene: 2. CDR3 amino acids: CSATSGSPYNEQFF. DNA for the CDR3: TGCAGTGCTACTAGCGGGAGTCCCTACAATGAGCAGTTCTTC.

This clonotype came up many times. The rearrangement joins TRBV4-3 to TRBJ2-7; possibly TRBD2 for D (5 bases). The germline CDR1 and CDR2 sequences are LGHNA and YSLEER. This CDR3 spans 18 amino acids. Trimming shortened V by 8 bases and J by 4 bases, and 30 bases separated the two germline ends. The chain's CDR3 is CASQPRAERPPNYYEQYV. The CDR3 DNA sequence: TGCGCCAGCCAGCCAAGGGCGGAGCGGCCCCCTAATTATTACGAGCAGTACGTC.

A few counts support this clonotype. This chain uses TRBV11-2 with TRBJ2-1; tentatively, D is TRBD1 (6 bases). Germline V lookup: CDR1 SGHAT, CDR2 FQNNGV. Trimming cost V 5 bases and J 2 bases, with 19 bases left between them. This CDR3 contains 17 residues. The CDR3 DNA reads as TGTGCCAGCAGCGAGCCAAGGACAGCCACCCCCTACAATGAGCAGTTCTTC. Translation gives CASSEPRTATPYNEQFF.

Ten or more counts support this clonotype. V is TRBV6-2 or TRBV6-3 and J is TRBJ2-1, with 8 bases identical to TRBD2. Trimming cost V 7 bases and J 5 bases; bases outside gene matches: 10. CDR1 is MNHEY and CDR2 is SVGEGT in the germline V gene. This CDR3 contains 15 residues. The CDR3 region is CASIPLGGGHNEQFF. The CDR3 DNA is TGTGCCAGCATTCCCCTCGGGGGGGGTCACAATGAGCAGTTCTTC.

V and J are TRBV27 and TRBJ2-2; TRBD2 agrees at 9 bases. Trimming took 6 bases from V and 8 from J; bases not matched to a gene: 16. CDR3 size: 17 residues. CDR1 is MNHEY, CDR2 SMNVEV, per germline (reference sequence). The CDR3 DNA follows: TGTGCCAGCAGCAAGTCCTCGACAATAGCGGGGGTTGGGGAGCTGTTTTTT. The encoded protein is CASSKSSTIAGVGELFF.

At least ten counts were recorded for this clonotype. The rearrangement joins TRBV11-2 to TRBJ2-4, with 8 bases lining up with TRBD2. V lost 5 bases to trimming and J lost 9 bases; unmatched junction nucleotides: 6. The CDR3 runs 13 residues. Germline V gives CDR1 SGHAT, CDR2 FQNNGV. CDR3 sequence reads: CASSPPGGGIQYF. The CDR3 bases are TGTGCCAGCAGCCCGCCCGGGGGGGGCATTCAGTACTTC.

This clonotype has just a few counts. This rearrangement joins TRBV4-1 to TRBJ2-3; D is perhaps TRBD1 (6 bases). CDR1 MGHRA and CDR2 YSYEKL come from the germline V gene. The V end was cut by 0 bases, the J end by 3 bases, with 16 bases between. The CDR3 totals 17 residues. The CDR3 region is CASSQDHPGQLTDTQYF. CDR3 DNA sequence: TGCGCCAGCAGCCAAGACCACCCTGGACAGCTAACAGATACGCAGTATTTT.

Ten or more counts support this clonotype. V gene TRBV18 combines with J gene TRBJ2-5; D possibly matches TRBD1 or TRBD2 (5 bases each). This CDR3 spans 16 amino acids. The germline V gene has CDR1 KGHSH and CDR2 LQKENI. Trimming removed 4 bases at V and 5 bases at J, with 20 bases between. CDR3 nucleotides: TGTGCCAGCTCACTTAGACGGGACGGGACCCAGGAGACCCAGTACTTC. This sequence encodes CASSLRRDGTQETQYF.